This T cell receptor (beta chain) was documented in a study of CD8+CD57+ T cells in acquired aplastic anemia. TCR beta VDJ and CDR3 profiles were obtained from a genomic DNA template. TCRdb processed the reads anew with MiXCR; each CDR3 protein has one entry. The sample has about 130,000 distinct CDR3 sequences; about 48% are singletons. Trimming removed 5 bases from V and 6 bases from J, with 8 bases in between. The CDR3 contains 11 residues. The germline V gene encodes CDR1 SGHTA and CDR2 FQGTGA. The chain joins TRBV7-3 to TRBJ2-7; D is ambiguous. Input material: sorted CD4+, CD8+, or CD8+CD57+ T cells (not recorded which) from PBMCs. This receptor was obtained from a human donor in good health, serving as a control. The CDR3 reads CASSLSIEQYF. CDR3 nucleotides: TGTGCCAGCAGCCTTAGTATCGAGCAGTACTTC.